This TCR beta chain was retrieved from a study of T cell responses to AZD1222 COVID-19 vaccine. Germline-derived CDR1 and CDR2 are MNHNS and SASEGT. This CDR3 has 19 residues. Deletions cut 4 bases from V and 4 bases from J, with 26 bases between. In this sample, this clone turned up once. The method was immunoSEQ multiplex PCR; TCRdb's version includes in-frame clones alone and lacks a portion of them. The sample yields fewer than 200,000 clones, 70% to 90% seen once. Here the sequenced sample was peripheral blood, taken 28 days after the second dose of the MenACWY control vaccine. This chain uses TRBV6-1 with TRBJ2-1; D may be TRBD1 or TRBD2 (6 bases each). The TCR comes from an adult who received the MenACWY meningococcal vaccine as a control. The CDR3 DNA sequence: TGTGCCAGCAGTGTCCGGTTCAGGGGAGGATTGACCATTTACAATGAGCAGTTCTTC. It is translated as CASSVRFRGGLTIYNEQFF.